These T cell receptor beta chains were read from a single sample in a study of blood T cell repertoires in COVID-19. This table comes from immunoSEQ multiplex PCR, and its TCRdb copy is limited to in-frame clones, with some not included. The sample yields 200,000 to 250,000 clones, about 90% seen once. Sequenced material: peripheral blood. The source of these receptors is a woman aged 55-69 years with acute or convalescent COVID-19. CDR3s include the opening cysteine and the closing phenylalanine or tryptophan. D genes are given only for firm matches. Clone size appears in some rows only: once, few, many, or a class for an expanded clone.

TGTGCCAGCAGCCCCGGTGGGCAGTACGGGGAGCTGTTTTTT	CASSPGGQYGELFF	NA	TRBV7-2	TRBJ2-2	14	NA
TGTGCCAGCAGCCGGGCGGGGGGGCGAAGGAATGAGCAGTTCTTC	CASSRAGGRRNEQFF	TRBD2	TRBV5-4	TRBJ2-1	15	NA
TGTGCCAGCAGCTTAGGTCGACAGGGATACACTGAAGCTTTCTTT	CASSLGRQGYTEAFF	TRBD1	TRBV11-2	TRBJ1-1	15	NA
TGTGCCAGCAGCCGGTCCGGGACAGGGTACTATGGCTACACCTTC	CASSRSGTGYYGYTF	TRBD1	TRBV27	TRBJ1-2	15	NA
TGTGCCAGCAGCCAAGATCCGACAGGGGGCGGCTACGAGCAGTACTTC	CASSQDPTGGGYEQYF	TRBD1	TRBV4-2	TRBJ2-7	16	NA
TGTGCCTGGAGTGCGCCTCCGGGACTAGCGAGGGAGACCCAGTACTTC	CAWSAPPGLARETQYF	TRBD2	TRBV30	TRBJ2-5	16	NA
TGCGCCAGCAGACGTGGACTAGCGGGAGGGCCTTCCGACGATAGGTTCGCGAATGAGCAGTTCTTC	CASRRGLAGGPSDDRFANEQFF	TRBD2	TRBV4-1	TRBJ2-1	22	NA
TGTGCCAGCGCCTTGGGACAGGATACCGGGGAGCTGTTTTTT	CASALGQDTGELFF	TRBD1	TRBV7-3	TRBJ2-2	14	NA
TGTGCCAGCAGCTTAAGCGGGGAATCGGTTGAAGCTTTCTTT	CASSLSGESVEAFF	NA	TRBV7-9	TRBJ1-1	14	NA
TGTGCCAGCTACGAAACCGGGACTAGCGGGGGGGCCTTATACAATGAGCAGTTCTTC	CASYETGTSGGALYNEQFF	TRBD2	TRBV18	TRBJ2-1	19	NA
TGTGCCAGCAGCCCGGGACTGGTTGGCTACGAGCAGTACTTC	CASSPGLVGYEQYF	NA	TRBV7-2	TRBJ2-7	14	NA
TGCGCCAGCAGCGTGGACACCGGGAGAGGAAACACCATATATTTT	CASSVDTGRGNTIYF	NA	TRBV5-1	TRBJ1-3	15	once
TGTGCCTGGAATAGAGACAGGGAACATGGCTACACCTTC	CAWNRDREHGYTF	TRBD1	TRBV30	TRBJ1-2	13	once
TGTGCCAGCAGCCGGAGCGGGGGGGCGTCTGTAGATACGCAGTATTTT	CASSRSGGASVDTQYF	TRBD2	TRBV4-2	TRBJ2-3	16	NA
TGTGCCTGGAGTGATGAAAAAGGGATCGGACGGGACAGGGCCTACGAGCAGTACTTC	CAWSDEKGIGRDRAYEQYF	TRBD1	TRBV30	TRBJ2-7	19	NA
TGTGCCAGCAGCCAACAATTGTGGGGGGGCGAAAAACTGTTTTTT	CASSQQLWGGEKLFF	NA	TRBV3-1/TRBV3-2	TRBJ1-4	15	few
TGTGCCAGCAGTTACCGGTTCGGGACCTACGAGCAGTACTTC	CASSYRFGTYEQYF	NA	TRBV6-5	TRBJ2-7	14	NA
TGTGCCTTGACTAGCGGGGGGGCCGGAGATACGCAGTATTTT	CALTSGGAGDTQYF	TRBD2	TRBV2	TRBJ2-3	14	NA
TGTGCCAGCTCACCACGAACAGGAGGGGACACAGATACGCAGTATTTT	CASSPRTGGDTDTQYF	NA	TRBV18	TRBJ2-3	16	once
TGTGCCAGCAGTGAAGGGATCTTCAGGGGGCCATATGGCTACACCTTC	CASSEGIFRGPYGYTF	TRBD1	TRBV6-1	TRBJ1-2	16	NA
TGTGCCAGCAGCTTAGGGTCAGTAGCGGGGACCCCAGATACGCAGTATTTT	CASSLGSVAGTPDTQYF	TRBD2	TRBV7-2	TRBJ2-3	17	NA
TGTGCCAGCAGTGAACAGGGGTTAGCGGAGCAGTACTTC	CASSEQGLAEQYF	NA	TRBV6-1	TRBJ2-7	13	NA
TGTGCCAGCAGCGCCTCCGGACAGAAATACCACGAGCAGTACTTC	CASSASGQKYHEQYF	NA	TRBV9	TRBJ2-7	15	NA
TGTGCCAGCAGTTACCCGTTGACAGGGGGCAATCAGCCCCAGCATTTT	CASSYPLTGGNQPQHF	TRBD1	TRBV6-6	TRBJ1-5	16	NA